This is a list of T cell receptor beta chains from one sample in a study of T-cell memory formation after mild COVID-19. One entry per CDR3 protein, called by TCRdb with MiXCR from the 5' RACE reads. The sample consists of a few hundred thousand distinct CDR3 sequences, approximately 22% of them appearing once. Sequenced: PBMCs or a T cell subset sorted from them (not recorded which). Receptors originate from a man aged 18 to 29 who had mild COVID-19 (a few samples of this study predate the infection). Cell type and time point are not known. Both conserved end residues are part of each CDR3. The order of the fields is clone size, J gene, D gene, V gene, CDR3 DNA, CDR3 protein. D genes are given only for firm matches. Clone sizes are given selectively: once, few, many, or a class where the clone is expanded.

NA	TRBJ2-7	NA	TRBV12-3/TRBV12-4	TGTGCCAGCAGTCCCGGGCCCTACGAGCAGTACTTC	CASSPGPYEQYF
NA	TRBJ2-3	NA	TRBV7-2	TGTGCCAGCAGCGACACTCGCGTGGGGGCCAGGGATACGCAGTATTTT	CASSDTRVGARDTQYF
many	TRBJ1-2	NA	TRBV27	TGTGCCAGCAGTTTAAACGACGGACAGTATGGCTACACCTTC	CASSLNDGQYGYTF
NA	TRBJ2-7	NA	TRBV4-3	TGCGCCAGCAGCCGGGGGGACTCAGAAGGCTACGAGCAGTACTTC	CASSRGDSEGYEQYF
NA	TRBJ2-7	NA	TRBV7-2	TGTGCCAGCAGCCGGACGGTCTCCTACGAGCAGTACTTC	CASSRTVSYEQYF
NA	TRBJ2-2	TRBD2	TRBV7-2	TGTGCCAGCAGCTTCCTCGGACTAGCTTCCGGGGAGCTGTTTTTT	CASSFLGLASGELFF
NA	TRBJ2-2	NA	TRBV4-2	TGTGCCAGCAGCCAACAATCGAACACCGGGGAGCTGTTTTTT	CASSQQSNTGELFF
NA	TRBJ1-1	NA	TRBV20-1	TGCAGTGCTAGAGGCGGGGCATCGAACACTGAAGCTTTCTTT	CSARGGASNTEAFF
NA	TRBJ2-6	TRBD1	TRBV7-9	TGTGCCAGCAGCTTAGCGGGGACAGGGCCCTATGGGGCCAACGTCCTGACTTTC	CASSLAGTGPYGANVLTF
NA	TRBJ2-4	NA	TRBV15	TGTGCCACCAGCAGAGATCCGGAATTAGCCAAAAACATTCAGTACTTC	CATSRDPELAKNIQYF
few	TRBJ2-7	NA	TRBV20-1	TGCAGTGCTAGAGGCCGGAAGGGGCGCTACGAGCAGTACTTC	CSARGRKGRYEQYF
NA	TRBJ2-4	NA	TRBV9	TGTGCCAGCAGCGTAGGGACAGCCAAAAACATTCAGTACTTC	CASSVGTAKNIQYF
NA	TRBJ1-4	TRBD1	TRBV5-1	TGCGCCAGCAGCTCGACAGGGGGTACAGAAAAACTGTTTTTT	CASSSTGGTEKLFF
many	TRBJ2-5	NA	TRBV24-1	TGTGCCACCAGTCCTCCGGGGCAAGAGACCCAGTACTTC	CATSPPGQETQYF
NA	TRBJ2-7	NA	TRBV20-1	TGCAGAGCCCACTACGAGCAGTACTTC	CRAHYEQYF
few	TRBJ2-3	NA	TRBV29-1	TGCAGCGTTGACCGGACAAACACAGATACGCAGTATTTT	CSVDRTNTDTQYF
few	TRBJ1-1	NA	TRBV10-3	TGTGCCATCGGACGCCCGACAGGACGAAGCTCCAGTTACTCGCCAGCTTTCTTT	CAIGRPTGRSSSYSPAFF
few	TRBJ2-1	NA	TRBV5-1	TGCGCCAGCAGCTGGGACTTAAATGAGCAGTTCTTC	CASSWDLNEQFF
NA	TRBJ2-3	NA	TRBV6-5	TGTGCCAGCTGTACCGAGATCTTCGGGGATACGCAGTATTTT	CASCTEIFGDTQYF
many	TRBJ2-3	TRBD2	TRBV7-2	TGTGCCAGCAGCTTAGGCATAAGCGGGGGGGCCGTAGATACGCAGTATTTT	CASSLGISGGAVDTQYF
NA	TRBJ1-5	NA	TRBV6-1	TGTGCCAGCAGTGAGATGGTAATCAATCAGCCCCAGCATTTT	CASSEMVINQPQHF
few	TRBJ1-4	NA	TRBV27	TGTGCCAGCAGTTTATCACCCGGGAAGAGGGAAAAACTGTTTTTT	CASSLSPGKREKLFF
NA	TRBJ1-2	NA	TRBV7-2	TGTGCCAGCAGCTTTCAGTGGCAGGACTATGGCTACACCTTC	CASSFQWQDYGYTF
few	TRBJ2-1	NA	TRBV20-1	TGCAGTGCTAGAGATCATAAAGGCAGGATGGGGCAGTTCTTC	CSARDHKGRMGQFF
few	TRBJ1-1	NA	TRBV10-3	TGTGCCATCAGTGGAGTACCGGGCGCTGAAGCTTTCTTT	CAISGVPGAEAFF
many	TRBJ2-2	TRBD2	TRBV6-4	TGTGCCAGCAGTGACACTAGCGGGGGCACCGGGGAGCTGTTTTTT	CASSDTSGGTGELFF
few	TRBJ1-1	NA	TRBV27	TGTGCCAGCAGTTTATCCGGACGGACCCTAAAGGACACTGAAGCTTTCTTT	CASSLSGRTLKDTEAFF
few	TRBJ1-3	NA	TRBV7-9	TGTGCCAGCAGCTTAGCTGGGACTGGAAACACCATATATTTT	CASSLAGTGNTIYF
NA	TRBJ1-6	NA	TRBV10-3	TGTGCCACCAACCCCCTTGGACAAGATAATTCACCCCTCCACTTT	CATNPLGQDNSPLHF
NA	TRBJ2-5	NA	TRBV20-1	TGCAGTGCTAGAGCTCAGAGGTGGGGGGCCAATCAAGAGACCCAGTACTTC	CSARAQRWGANQETQYF
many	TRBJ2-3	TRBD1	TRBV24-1	TGTGCCACCAGTGACCCGGCGGGGACAGGAGGTCGAGATACGCAGTATTTT	CATSDPAGTGGRDTQYF
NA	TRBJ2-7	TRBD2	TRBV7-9	TGTGCCAGCAGCTCGCTCTTGGCGGGGGGGCCTTACGAGCAGTACTTC	CASSSLLAGGPYEQYF
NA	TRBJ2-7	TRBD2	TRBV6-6	TGTGCCAGCAGGGCAAAAGGGCGGGGGTTTGCCTACGAGCAGTACTTC	CASRAKGRGFAYEQYF
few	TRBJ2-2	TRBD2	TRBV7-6	TGTGCCAGCAGCTTAGCTTCCGGACTAGCGGGGGGGCCCGCGAACACCGGGGAGCTGTTTTTT	CASSLASGLAGGPANTGELFF
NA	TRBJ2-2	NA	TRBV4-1	TGCGCCAGCAGCCGTATCCCGGGCCTTGACACCGGGGAGCTGTTTTTT	CASSRIPGLDTGELFF
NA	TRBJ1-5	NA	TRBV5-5	TGTGCCAGCAGCTTGGGGGGGGTGGATCAGCCCCAGCATTTT	CASSLGGVDQPQHF
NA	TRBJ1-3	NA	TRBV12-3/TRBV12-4	TGTGCCAGCAAAGACTACAGGAACACCATATATTTT	CASKDYRNTIYF
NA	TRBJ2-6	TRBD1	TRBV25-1	TGTGCCAGCAGTGAGCCGGGGACAGGCGTGGCCAACGTCCTGACTTTC	CASSEPGTGVANVLTF
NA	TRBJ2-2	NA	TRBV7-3	TGTGCCAGCAGTTGGGATGGGGGCACGAACACCGGGGAGCTGTTTTTT	CASSWDGGTNTGELFF
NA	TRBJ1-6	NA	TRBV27	TGTGCCACCGCAGGACAGTCTAATTCACCCCTCCACTTT	CATAGQSNSPLHF
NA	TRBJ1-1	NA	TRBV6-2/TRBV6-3	TGTGCCAGCAGTTATCCGCCCGGCACTGAAGCTTTCTTT	CASSYPPGTEAFF
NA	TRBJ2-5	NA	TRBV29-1	TGCAGCGTTGGGGGTCTAAGGGCACTGGAGACCCAGTACTTC	CSVGGLRALETQYF
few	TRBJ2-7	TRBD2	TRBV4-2	TGTGCCAGCAGCTCCCGCCGCGGGGGGGCTCACGAGCAGTACTTC	CASSSRRGGAHEQYF
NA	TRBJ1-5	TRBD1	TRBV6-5	TGTGCCAGCAGTTCCCCTCGACAGGGACATCAGCCCCAGCATTTT	CASSSPRQGHQPQHF
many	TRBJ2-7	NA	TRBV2	TGTGCCAGCAGTGGGGGGGGCCCCTACGAGCAGTACTTC	CASSGGGPYEQYF
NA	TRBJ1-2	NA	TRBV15	TGTGCCACCAGCAGAGACAGCTATGGCTACACCTTC	CATSRDSYGYTF
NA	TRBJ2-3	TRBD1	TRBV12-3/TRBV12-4	TGTGCCAGCACTGCCCCGGACAGGGACAGCACAGATACGCAGTATTTT	CASTAPDRDSTDTQYF
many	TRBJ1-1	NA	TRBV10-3	TGTGCCGTTGCCGGGACATCCTCAGGCGCTGAAGCTTTCTTT	CAVAGTSSGAEAFF
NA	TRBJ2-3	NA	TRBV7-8	TGTGCCAGCAGCCCAGGCACCGATTTTAGCACAGATACGCAGTATTTT	CASSPGTDFSTDTQYF
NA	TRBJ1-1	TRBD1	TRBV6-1	TGTGCCAGCAGGCAGGACAGGGGGAACACTGAAGCTTTCTTT	CASRQDRGNTEAFF
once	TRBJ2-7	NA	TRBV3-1	TGTGCCAGCAGCCTCCGCGGGCTACCGGAGCAGTACTTC	CASSLRGLPEQYF
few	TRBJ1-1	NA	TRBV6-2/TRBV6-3	TGTGCCAGCAGTTTCATCAGGGTGAGCACTGAAGCTTTCTTT	CASSFIRVSTEAFF
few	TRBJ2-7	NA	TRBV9	TGTGCCAGCAGCCCCCAGGGTACGGCCAGAGAGCAGTACTTC	CASSPQGTAREQYF